The clone carrying this T cell receptor beta chain was picked up a small number of times. Method: immunoSEQ multiplex PCR; TCRdb's copy keeps in-frame clones and lacks some. This sample yields about 200,000 clones, of which roughly four fifths are seen a single time; roughly 12% belongs to the top ten. The CDR3 extends over 12 amino acids. The V end lost 5 bases, the J end lost 7 bases, and 9 bases lay between the germline ends. Per the germline V gene, CDR1 is SGHAT and CDR2 is FQNNGV. The sample is drawn from a study of blood T cell repertoires in COVID-19. The overall study: Acute-phase and convalescent COVID-19 samples originated in the United States, Italy and Spain. Sources were T cells, B-cell-depleted T cells, or PBMCs; the material itself was cDNA or gDNA.

This clonotype was sampled from a woman in her thirties or forties with acute or convalescent COVID-19. The specimen was peripheral blood. This chain links TRBV11-2 with TRBJ2-1, with no clear D. CDR3 sequence (DNA): TGTGCCAGCAGCCCCCACAGAAATGAGCAGTTCTTC. Its protein is CASSPHRNEQFF.